The present T cell receptor (beta chain) was sequenced within a study of cytomegalovirus exposure and HLA in healthy donors. Across the whole study: In a previous analysis, some 110 million unique TCR beta sequences were found from 150 million to 200 million T cells.

The CDR3 loop spans 14 amino acids. Germline V gives CDR1 LNHDA, CDR2 SQIVND (reference sequence). V was pared by 5 bases and J by 6 bases, with 16 bases between. Both 60 Vbeta primers and 13 Jbeta primers went into the PCR. This table comes from immunoSEQ multiplex PCR, and its TCRdb copy is limited to in-frame clones, with some not included. The table lists roughly 130,000 clones, 55% to 80% of them singletons. Sequencing input: PBMCs. The clonotype was recovered from a middle-aged woman in good health and CMV-seronegative. The chain carries TRBV19 and TRBJ1-2; the D gene is possibly TRBD1 (6 bases). The CDR3 is CASSGRPEGDGYTF. CDR3 DNA: TGTGCCAGTAGTGGGCGTCCCGAGGGGGATGGCTACACCTTC.